This record concerns one T cell receptor beta chain sequence. The antigen is not known. The data were obtained in a study of T-cell memory formation after mild COVID-19. At the level of the study: For the most part, TCR clusters were specific to one donor. Findings and limits, study-wide: Chiefly within CM and EM were the contracting CD4+ clones; CD8+ ones were within EMRA.

TCRdb used MiXCR to reprocess the 5' RACE reads, holding one entry per CDR3 protein. The sample yields under 450,000 distinct CDR3 sequences, 20% seen once. The CDR3 is made up of 16 amino acids. Germline V gives CDR1 MDHEN, CDR2 SYDVKM. Trimming left V 3 bases short and J 5 bases short, with 19 bases between. The clonotype originates from a man younger than 35 who had mild COVID-19 (a few samples of this study predate the infection). Cell type and time point are not known. Material: PBMCs or a T cell subset sorted from them (not recorded which). V and J are TRBV28 and TRBJ1-1; D perhaps matches TRBD1 (5 bases). The CDR3 DNA is TGTGCCAGCAGTTTCGCAGTTGGGAGGGGCGAGACTGAAGCTTTCTTT. Its protein is CASSFAVGRGETEAFF.